This T cell receptor beta chain emerged from a study of OX40 agonist ivuxolimab in advanced cancers. Trimming removed 0 bases from V and 0 bases from J; junction bases left unmatched: 5. There are 16 residues in the CDR3. Germline V CDR1 and CDR2: MNHEY, SVGAGI. The assay was immunoSEQ multiplex PCR, and TCRdb's table has in-frame clones only and misses some. There are fewer than 80,000 clones in the sample; approximately 89% occur only once, and more than 10% lies in the top ten. Concerning this clone: Other DNA sequences within the sample encode an identical CDR3.

This chain connects TRBV6-5 to TRBJ2-7, with TRBD2 matching 7 bases. Sequences were derived from CD4+ or CD8+ T cells sorted from blood, sampled in a trial of the OX40 agonist ivuxolimab. The receptor was isolated from an adult with an advanced solid tumor such as melanoma, head and neck, liver or kidney cancer. This chain's CDR3 is CASSYSYGGSSYEQYF. The CDR3 bases are TGTGCCAGCAGTTACTCTTACGGGGGGAGCTCCTACGAGCAGTACTTC.